The 25 T cell receptor beta chains listed next were all sequenced from one sample in a study of human T cells and chemical hapten exposure. Time point of the sample: patch test 2, 6 weeks after DPC sensitization. Treatment here: therapeutic diphenylcyclopropenone sensitization with weekly scalp DPC. TCRdb reprocessed the RACE reads via MiXCR and lists one record per CDR3 protein. The table records roughly 96,000 distinct CDR3 sequences, about a tenth of them present only once. The specimen was whole blood, collected in connection with sensitization to the hapten diphenylcyclopropenone (DPC). These receptors were taken from a woman aged 40 to 50 with alopecia areata. Some clones in this sample may be carry-over from other donors' samples.

This clonotype was counted ten times or more. The chain couples TRBV7-2 to TRBJ1-2; D not certain. The CDR3 runs to 16 residues. Germline lookup yields CDR1 SGHTA and CDR2 FQGNSA. V was pared by 2 bases and J by 1 base, with 14 bases between. The CDR3 coding sequence is TGTGCCAGCAGCTTAACGGCAGACTCCCTTAACTATGGCTACACCTTC. It is translated as CASSLTADSLNYGYTF.

The V call is TRBV7-2, the J call TRBJ1-1; no firm D call. Trimming pared 5 bases from V and 6 bases from J, leaving 10 bases between. The CDR3 extends over 12 amino acids. Germline CDR1 is SGHTA and CDR2 is FQGNSA. DNA for the CDR3: TGTGCCAGCAGCCGAGAGTGGTCTGAAGCTTTCTTT. Amino acids: CASSREWSEAFF.

This clonotype was counted many times. V and J are TRBV7-9 and TRBJ1-5, with TRBD1 matching over 11 bases. This CDR3 has 18 residues. J was trimmed by 5 bases and V by 0 bases; bases with no gene match: 9. Germline assignment: CDR1 SEHNR and CDR2 FQNEAQ (reference sequence). CDR3 DNA sequence: TGTGCCAGCAGCTTAGCTGGCCGGGACAGGGGGAAGCATCAGCCCCAGCATTTT. Protein product: CASSLAGRDRGKHQPQHF.

In regard to this clonotype: One base away lies a much larger clone, so this may be a sequencing read error. The chain has TRBV3-1 and TRBJ2-7; D ambiguous. Germline V gene lookup returns CDR1 LGHDT and CDR2 YNNKEL (reference sequence). This CDR3 contains 13 residues. The CDR3 loop is CAGSQDQRRQKYF. As DNA, the CDR3 is TGTGCCGGCAGCCAAGATCAACGACGTCAGAAGTACTTC.

This clonotype was picked up a small number of times. The CDR3 sequence: CASSTLQGYSYNEQFF. The CDR3 region has the DNA TGTGCCAGCAGCACCCTACAGGGATACTCCTACAATGAGCAGTTCTTC. The rearrangement links TRBV7-9 to TRBJ2-1; possibly TRBD1 for D (6 bases). Germline loops: CDR1 SEHNR, CDR2 FQNEAQ (reference sequence). The CDR3 runs to 16 residues. The V end was cut by 5 bases, the J end by 0 bases, with 14 bases between.

This sequence joins TRBV4-3 and TRBJ2-1; D possibly corresponds to TRBD2 (6 bases). V gave up 4 bases and J gave up 5 bases, with 9 bases separating them. Germline V gene lookup returns CDR1 LGHNA and CDR2 YSLEER. There are 13 residues in the CDR3. The CDR3 DNA sequence: TGCGCCAGCAGCCGGGACTTGAACAATGAGCAGTTCTTC. Amino acids: CASSRDLNNEQFF.

For this clonotype: This may stem from a read error, because a much larger clone lies one nucleotide away. The rearrangement joins TRBV5-6 to TRBJ2-3; 8 positions agree with TRBD2. The CDR3 covers 16 residues. The trim removed 2 bases at V and 3 bases at J, leaving 8 bases unmatched. From germline, CDR1 is SGHDT and CDR2 YYEEEE. The CDR3 nucleotides read TGTGCCAGCAGCTTACTGACTAGCGTGAGAACAGATACGCAGTATTTT. Its translation is CASSLLTSVRTDTQYF.

Ten or more counts support this clonotype. The V call is TRBV7-9, the J call TRBJ1-2; D call uncertain. The CDR3 covers 16 residues. Between the trimmed V and J ends, which lost 0 bases and 0 bases, there was a span of 11 bases. CDR1 is SEHNR, CDR2 FQNEAQ, per germline (reference sequence). CDR3 DNA sequence: TGTGCCAGCAGCTTAGCCCGCGACGTAGCTAACTATGGCTACACCTTC. Translation gives CASSLARDVANYGYTF.

This clonotype was counted at least ten times. This chain joins TRBV20-1 and TRBJ1-1; TRBD1 might be the D (6 bases). The CDR3 is made up of 12 amino acids. CDR1 and CDR2 from the germline V gene are DFQATT and SNEGSKA (reference sequence). V shed 8 bases and J shed 5 bases, with 15 bases lying between them. DNA for the CDR3: TGCAGTCCATCTAGGAGGGGGACTGAAGCTTTCTTT. It encodes CSPSRRGTEAFF.

Of note for this clonotype: A much larger clone lies a single base off, so this may be a read error. The chain couples TRBV20-1 to TRBJ2-7; the match to TRBD2 covers 8 bases. Germline V gene data show CDR1 as DFQATT and CDR2 as SNEGSKA (reference sequence). The CDR3 length is 15 residues. Losses at the gene ends were 6 bases for V and 5 bases for J; bases not matched to a gene: 15. The CDR3 bases are TGCAGTGCGGGAAGGGGATCAGCGGGAGTCAACGAGCAGTACTTC. It specifies CSAGRGSAGVNEQYF.

This clonotype was counted at least ten times. The chain joins TRBV7-2 to TRBJ2-1; 11 bases agree with TRBD2. The V segment lost 1 base and the J segment 3 bases; nucleotides outside the gene matches: 5. Germline V gives CDR1 SGHTA, CDR2 FQGNSA. This CDR3 has 17 residues. The chain's CDR3 is CASSLVDLAGGYNEQFF. CDR3 coding DNA: TGTGCCAGCAGCTTAGTAGATCTAGCGGGAGGCTACAATGAGCAGTTCTTC.

This clonotype was picked up a small number of times. The chain recombines TRBV7-9 with TRBJ1-1, with unresolved D. The V end was cut by 0 bases, the J end by 2 bases, with 7 bases between. CDR1 is SEHNR, CDR2 FQNEAQ, per germline (reference sequence). This CDR3 comprises 14 residues. The CDR3 sequence: CASSLAGFNTEAFF. CDR3 DNA: TGTGCCAGCAGCTTAGCAGGGTTTAACACTGAAGCTTTCTTT.

Only a few counts were recorded for this clonotype. J is TRBJ2-3 and V is TRBV30; perhaps TRBD2 as D (6 bases). From germline, CDR1 is GTSNPN and CDR2 SVGIG (reference sequence). Deletions cut 3 bases from V and 4 bases from J, with 14 bases between. The CDR3 sequence is 14 residues long. The CDR3 coding sequence is TGTGCCTGGAGCGGGGTTTCGGGGGCAGATACGCAGTATTTT. Residues: CAWSGVSGADTQYF.

CDR3 residues: CASSLPGAGETQYF. CDR3 bases: TGTGCCAGCAGCTTGCCGGGAGCGGGAGAGACCCAGTACTTC. The rearrangement links TRBV5-8 to TRBJ2-5, with a weak D call TRBD2 (6 bases). V shed 1 base and J shed 4 bases, with 11 bases lying between them. The CDR3 consists of 14 residues. CDR1 is SGHTS, CDR2 YDEGEE, per germline.

This clonotype has just a few counts. V gene TRBV19 combines with J gene TRBJ2-1, with 7 bases fitting TRBD1. CDR3 length: 12 residues. V lost 5 bases to trimming and J lost 15 bases; unmatched junction nucleotides: 10. The germline V gene encodes CDR1 LNHDA and CDR2 SQIVND (reference sequence). The CDR3 spells CASSPGQMTRFF. CDR3 DNA sequence: TGTGCCAGTAGTCCGGGACAGATGACTCGGTTCTTC.

The chain joins TRBV10-3 to TRBJ2-7; D is ambiguous. Trimming left V 0 bases short and J 2 bases short, with 11 bases between. The CDR3 length is 15 residues. The germline CDR1 and CDR2 sequences are ENHRY and SYGVKD. This chain's CDR3 is CAISESNGFPYEQYF. The DNA for the CDR3 is TGTGCCATCAGTGAGTCGAACGGATTTCCCTACGAGCAGTACTTC.

This clonotype was observed many times. This chain links TRBV3-1 with TRBJ1-2; 10 bases fit TRBD1. V shed 0 bases and J 5 bases; nucleotides not matched to a gene: 12. Germline-derived CDR1 and CDR2 are LGHDT and YNNKEL (reference sequence). The CDR3 consists of 18 residues. CDR3 coding DNA: TGTGCCAGCAGCCAAGATGGCCGGGACAGGGGAGGACAGTATGGCTACACCTTC. Encoded protein: CASSQDGRDRGGQYGYTF.

The chain joins TRBV20-1 to TRBJ1-3; D not resolved. The CDR3 totals 15 residues. Trimming removed 3 bases from V and 1 base from J, with 13 bases in between. The germline CDR1 and CDR2 sequences are DFQATT and SNEGSKA (reference sequence). CDR3: CSARDGRPSGNTIYF. CDR3 DNA: TGCAGTGCTAGGGACGGACGACCTTCTGGAAACACCATATATTTT.

This clonotype occurred many times. This sequence joins TRBV7-2 and TRBJ2-1; 10 bases fit TRBD2. The junction had 9 bases not matched to a gene; V was cut back by 5 bases and J by 8 bases. This CDR3 has 15 amino acids. CDR1 is SGHTA and CDR2 is FQGNSA in the germline V gene. CDR3 in amino acids: CASSRTSGRAYEQFF. In nucleotides, the CDR3 is TGTGCCAGCAGCCGCACCAGCGGGAGGGCCTATGAGCAGTTCTTC.

In its sample, this clonotype was seen a few times. The chain has TRBV18 and TRBJ2-3, with unresolved D. Germline V CDR1 and CDR2: KGHSH, LQKENI. This CDR3 is 16 amino acids long. V was pared by 2 bases and J by 0 bases, with 12 bases between. The DNA for the CDR3 is TGTGCCAGCTCACCATTCGGCGCCTCTAGCACAGATACGCAGTATTTT. Amino acids: CASSPFGASSTDTQYF.

This clonotype has a handful of counts. The V call is TRBV4-2, the J call TRBJ2-3, with a possible D match to TRBD2 (5 bases). Per the germline V gene, CDR1 is LGHNA and CDR2 is YNFKEQ. V dropped 4 bases and J dropped 3 bases, with 11 bases sitting between them. The CDR3 sequence is 14 residues long. The CDR3 DNA follows: TGTGCCAGCAGCCTTGGACTTGAAACAGATACGCAGTATTTT. It specifies CASSLGLETDTQYF.

V and J are TRBV28 and TRBJ1-1; tentatively, D is TRBD1 (6 bases). Between the trimmed V and J ends, which lost 6 bases and 11 bases, there was a span of 19 bases. Germline lookup yields CDR1 MDHEN and CDR2 SYDVKM. This CDR3 contains 13 residues. CDR3 region: CASSPLGGAQAFF. For the CDR3, the DNA is TGTGCCAGCAGCCCCCTGGGGGGGGCGCAGGCTTTCTTT.

The chain combines TRBV7-2 with TRBJ2-3; possibly TRBD1 for D (5 bases). The CDR3 runs to 19 residues. V lost 4 bases, J lost 4 bases, and 27 bases lay in between. CDR1 SGHTA and CDR2 FQGNSA come from the germline V gene. DNA of the CDR3: TGTGCCAGCAGCTCCCTCCAGGGCCCTAGGAGCCCAAGGGCAGATACGCAGTATTTT. The encoded protein is CASSSLQGPRSPRADTQYF.

This clonotype was seen only a few times. V and J are TRBV19 and TRBJ2-1; D gene unclear. The V end was cut by 7 bases, the J end by 2 bases, with 9 bases between. CDR3 length: 13 amino acids. Germline V gene lookup returns CDR1 LNHDA and CDR2 SQIVND (reference sequence). CDR3 nucleotides: TGTGCCAGTAAGGGCCAGCCCTACAATGAGCAGTTCTTC. Its protein product is CASKGQPYNEQFF.

This clonotype was observed a handful of times. The rearrangement links TRBV20-1 to TRBJ2-2; 9 bases fit TRBD2. V was clipped by 6 bases and J by 4 bases; unmatched bases: 12. Germline V lookup: CDR1 DFQATT, CDR2 SNEGSKA (reference sequence). This CDR3 comprises 16 residues. This CDR3 is CSAPPHTSGLTGELFF. In nucleotides, the CDR3 is TGCAGTGCCCCACCCCATACTAGCGGGCTCACCGGGGAGCTGTTTTTT.